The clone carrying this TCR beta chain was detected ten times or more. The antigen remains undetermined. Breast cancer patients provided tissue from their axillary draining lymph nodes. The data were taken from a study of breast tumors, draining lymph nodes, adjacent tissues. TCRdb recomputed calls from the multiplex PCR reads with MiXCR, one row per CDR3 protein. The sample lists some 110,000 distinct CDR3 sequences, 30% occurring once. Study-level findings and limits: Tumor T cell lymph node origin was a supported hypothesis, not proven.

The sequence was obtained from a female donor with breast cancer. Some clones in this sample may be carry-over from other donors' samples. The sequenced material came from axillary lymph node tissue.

CDR3 in amino acids: CASSLQGQVTGELFF. The CDR3, as DNA: TGTGCCAGCAGCTTACAGGGGCAGGTCACCGGGGAGCTGTTTTTT. The J gene is TRBJ2-2, the V gene TRBV7-6, with D maybe TRBD1 (6 bases). This CDR3 region has 15 residues. Deletions cut 2 bases from V and 4 bases from J, with 11 bases between. The V gene's germline CDR1 is SGHVS and CDR2 FNYEAQ.